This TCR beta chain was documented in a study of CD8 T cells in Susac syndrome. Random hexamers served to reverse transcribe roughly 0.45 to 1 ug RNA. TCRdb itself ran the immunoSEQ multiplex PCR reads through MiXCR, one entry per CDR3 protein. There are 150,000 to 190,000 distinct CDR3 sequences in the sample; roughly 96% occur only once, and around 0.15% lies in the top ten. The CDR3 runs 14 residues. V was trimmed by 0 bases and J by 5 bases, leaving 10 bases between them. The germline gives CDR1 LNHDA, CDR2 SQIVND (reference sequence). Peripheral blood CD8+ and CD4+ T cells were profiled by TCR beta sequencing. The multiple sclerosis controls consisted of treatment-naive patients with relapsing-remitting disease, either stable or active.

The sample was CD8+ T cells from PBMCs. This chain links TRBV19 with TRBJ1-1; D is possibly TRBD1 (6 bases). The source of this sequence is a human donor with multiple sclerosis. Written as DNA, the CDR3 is TGTGCCAGTAGTATAGATCTCCAGGGGACTGAAGCTTTCTTT. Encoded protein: CASSIDLQGTEAFF.